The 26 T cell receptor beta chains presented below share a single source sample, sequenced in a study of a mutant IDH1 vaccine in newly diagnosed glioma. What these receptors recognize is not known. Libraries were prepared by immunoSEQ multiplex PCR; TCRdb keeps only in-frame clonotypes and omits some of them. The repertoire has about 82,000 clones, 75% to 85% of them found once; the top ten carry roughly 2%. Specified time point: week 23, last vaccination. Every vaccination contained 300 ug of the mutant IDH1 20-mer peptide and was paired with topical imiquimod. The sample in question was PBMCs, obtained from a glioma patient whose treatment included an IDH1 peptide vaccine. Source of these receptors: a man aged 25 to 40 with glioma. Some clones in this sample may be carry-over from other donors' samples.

The CDR3 reads CASRTGQSNQPQHF. The CDR3 DNA sequence: TGTGCCAGCAGAACGGGACAGTCAAATCAGCCCCAGCATTTT. The rearrangement joins TRBV28 to TRBJ1-5; 7 bases are a match to TRBD1. Germline V gene lookup returns CDR1 MDHEN and CDR2 SYDVKM. CDR3 length: 14 amino acids. V was pared by 6 bases and J by 4 bases, with 6 bases of the junction left unmatched.

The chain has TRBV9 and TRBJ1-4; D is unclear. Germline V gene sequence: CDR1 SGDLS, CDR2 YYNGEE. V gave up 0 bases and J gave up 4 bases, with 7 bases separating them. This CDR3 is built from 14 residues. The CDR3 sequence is CASSVGSFNEKLFF. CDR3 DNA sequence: TGTGCCAGCAGCGTAGGGAGTTTTAATGAAAAACTGTTTTTT.

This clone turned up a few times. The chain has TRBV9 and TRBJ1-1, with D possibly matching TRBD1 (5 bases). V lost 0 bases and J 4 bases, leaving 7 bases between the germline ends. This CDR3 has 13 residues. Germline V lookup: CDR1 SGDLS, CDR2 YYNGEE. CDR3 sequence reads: CASSVGRGTEAFF. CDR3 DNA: TGTGCCAGCAGCGTAGGAAGGGGCACTGAAGCTTTCTTT.

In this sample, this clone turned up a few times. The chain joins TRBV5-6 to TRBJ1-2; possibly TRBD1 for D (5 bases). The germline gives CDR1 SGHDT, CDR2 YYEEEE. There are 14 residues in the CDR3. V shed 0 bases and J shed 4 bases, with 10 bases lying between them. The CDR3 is CASSLETDSYGYTF. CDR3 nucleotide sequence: TGTGCCAGCAGCTTGGAAACAGACAGCTATGGCTACACCTTC.

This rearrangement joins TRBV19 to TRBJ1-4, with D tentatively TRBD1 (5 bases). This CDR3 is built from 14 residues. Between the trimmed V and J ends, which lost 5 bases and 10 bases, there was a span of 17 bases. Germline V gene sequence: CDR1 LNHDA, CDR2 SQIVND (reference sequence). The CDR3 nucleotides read TGTGCCAGTAGTGTGGGACGGTCGGGGAGAAAACTGTTTTTT. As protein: CASSVGRSGRKLFF.

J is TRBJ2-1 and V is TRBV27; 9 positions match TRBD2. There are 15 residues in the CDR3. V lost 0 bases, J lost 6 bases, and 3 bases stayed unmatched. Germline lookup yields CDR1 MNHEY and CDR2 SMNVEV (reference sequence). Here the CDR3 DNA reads TGTGCCAGCAGTTTATCGCTAGCGGGACGCAATGAGCAGTTCTTC. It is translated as CASSLSLAGRNEQFF.

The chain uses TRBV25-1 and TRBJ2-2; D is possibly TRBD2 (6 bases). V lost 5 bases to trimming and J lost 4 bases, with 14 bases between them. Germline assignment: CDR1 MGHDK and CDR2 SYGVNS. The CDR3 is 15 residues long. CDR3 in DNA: TGTGCCAGCAGTTTGGGAACAGCGGGCACCGGGGAGCTGTTTTTT. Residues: CASSLGTAGTGELFF.

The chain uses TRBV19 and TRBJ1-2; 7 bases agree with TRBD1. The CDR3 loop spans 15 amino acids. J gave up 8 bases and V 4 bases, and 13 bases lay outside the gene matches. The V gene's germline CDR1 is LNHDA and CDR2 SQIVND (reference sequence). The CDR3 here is CASSSRDSHRIGYTF. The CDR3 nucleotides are TGTGCCAGTAGTAGCCGGGACAGCCACAGGATCGGCTACACCTTC.

DNA for the CDR3: TGTGCCAGCAGCTTGGGACTAACCCAAGAGACCCAGTACTTC. The encoded protein is CASSLGLTQETQYF. The chain couples TRBV5-4 to TRBJ2-5; D possibly corresponds to TRBD2 (5 bases). The CDR3 is 14 amino acids. The V and J ends lost 0 bases and 1 base respectively, with 7 bases between them. Germline V lookup: CDR1 SGHNT, CDR2 YYREEE (reference sequence).

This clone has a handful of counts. CDR3 loop: CSALNTEAFF. The CDR3 nucleotides are TGCAGTGCCCTGAACACTGAAGCTTTCTTT. The chain recombines TRBV20-1 with TRBJ1-1; D not resolved. Germline CDR1 is DFQATT and CDR2 is SNEGSKA (reference sequence). V lost 6 bases and J 0 bases, leaving 2 bases between the germline ends. The CDR3 totals 10 residues.

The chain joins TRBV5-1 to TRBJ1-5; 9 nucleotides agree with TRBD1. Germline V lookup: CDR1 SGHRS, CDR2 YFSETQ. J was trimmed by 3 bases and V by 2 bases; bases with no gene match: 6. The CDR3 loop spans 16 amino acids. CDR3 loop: CASSLDGQGYNQPQHF. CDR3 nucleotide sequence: TGCGCCAGCAGCTTAGACGGACAGGGGTACAATCAGCCCCAGCATTTT.

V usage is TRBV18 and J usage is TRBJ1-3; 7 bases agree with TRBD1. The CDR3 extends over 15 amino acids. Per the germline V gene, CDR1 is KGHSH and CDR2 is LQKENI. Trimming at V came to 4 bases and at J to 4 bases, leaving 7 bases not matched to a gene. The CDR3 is CASSLPTGFGNTIYF. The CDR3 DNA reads TGTGCCAGCTCACTTCCGACAGGGTTCGGAAACACCATATATTTT.

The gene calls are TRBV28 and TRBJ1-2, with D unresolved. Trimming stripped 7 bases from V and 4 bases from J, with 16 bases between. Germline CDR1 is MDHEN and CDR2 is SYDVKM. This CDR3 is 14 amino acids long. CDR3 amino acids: CASTDPQQAYGYTF. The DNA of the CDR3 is TGTGCCAGCACCGATCCGCAGCAAGCCTATGGCTACACCTTC.

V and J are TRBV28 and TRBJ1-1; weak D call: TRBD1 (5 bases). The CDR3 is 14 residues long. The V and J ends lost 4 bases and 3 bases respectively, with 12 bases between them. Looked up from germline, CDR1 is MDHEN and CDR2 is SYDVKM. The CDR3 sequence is CASSSLWGDTEAFF. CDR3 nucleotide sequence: TGTGCCAGCAGTTCACTATGGGGCGACACTGAAGCTTTCTTT.

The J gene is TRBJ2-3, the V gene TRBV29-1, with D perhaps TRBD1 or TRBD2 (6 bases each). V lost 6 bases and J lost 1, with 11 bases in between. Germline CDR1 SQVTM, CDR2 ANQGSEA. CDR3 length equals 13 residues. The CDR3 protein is CSVRGTGTDTQYF. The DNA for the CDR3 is TGCAGCGTGAGGGGGACTGGCACAGATACGCAGTATTTT.

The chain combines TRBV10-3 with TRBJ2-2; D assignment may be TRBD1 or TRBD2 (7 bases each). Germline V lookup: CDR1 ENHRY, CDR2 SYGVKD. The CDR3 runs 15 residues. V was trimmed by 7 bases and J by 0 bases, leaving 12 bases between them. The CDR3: CAIMGGTANTGELFF. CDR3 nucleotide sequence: TGTGCCATCATGGGGGGGACAGCGAACACCGGGGAGCTGTTTTTT.

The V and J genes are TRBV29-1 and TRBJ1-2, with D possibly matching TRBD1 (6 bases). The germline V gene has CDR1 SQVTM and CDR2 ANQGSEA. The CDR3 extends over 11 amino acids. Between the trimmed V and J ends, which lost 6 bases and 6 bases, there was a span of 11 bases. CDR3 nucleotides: TGCAGCGTACTACAGGGAAATGGCTACACCTTC. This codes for CSVLQGNGYTF.

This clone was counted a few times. CDR3 in amino acids: CASSEPTGRGEAFF. The CDR3 DNA reads TGTGCCAGCAGTGAACCGACCGGGAGGGGTGAAGCTTTCTTT. The J gene is TRBJ1-1, the V gene TRBV2, with D possibly matching TRBD1 (5 bases). The CDR3 totals 14 residues. The V end was cut by 2 bases, the J end by 7 bases, with 14 bases between. Germline V CDR1 and CDR2: SNHLY, FYNNEI.

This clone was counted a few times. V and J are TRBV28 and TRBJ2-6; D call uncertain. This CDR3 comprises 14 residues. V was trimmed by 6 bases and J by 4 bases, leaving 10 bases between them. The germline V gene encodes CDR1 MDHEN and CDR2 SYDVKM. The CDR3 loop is CASRGGVGANVLTF. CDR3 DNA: TGTGCCAGCAGGGGTGGCGTAGGGGCCAACGTCCTGACTTTC.

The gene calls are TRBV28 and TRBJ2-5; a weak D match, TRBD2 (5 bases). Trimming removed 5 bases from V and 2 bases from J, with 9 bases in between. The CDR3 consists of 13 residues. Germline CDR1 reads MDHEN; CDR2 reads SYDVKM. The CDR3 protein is CASSPDLQETQYF. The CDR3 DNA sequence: TGTGCCAGCAGTCCGGACTTGCAAGAGACCCAGTACTTC.

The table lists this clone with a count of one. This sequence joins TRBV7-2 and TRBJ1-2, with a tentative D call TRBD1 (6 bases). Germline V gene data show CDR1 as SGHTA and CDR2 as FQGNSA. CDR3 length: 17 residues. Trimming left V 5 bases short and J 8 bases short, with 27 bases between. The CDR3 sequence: CASSLFTGPAGSWGYTF. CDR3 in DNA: TGTGCCAGCAGCCTTTTCACAGGGCCCGCAGGTTCGTGGGGCTACACCTTC.

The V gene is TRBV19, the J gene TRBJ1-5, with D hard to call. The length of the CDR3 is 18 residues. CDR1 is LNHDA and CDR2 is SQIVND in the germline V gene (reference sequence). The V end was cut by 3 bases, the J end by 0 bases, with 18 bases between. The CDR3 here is CASSINYPGSNSNQPQHF. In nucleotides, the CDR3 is TGTGCCAGTAGTATTAATTACCCGGGGTCCAATAGCAATCAGCCCCAGCATTTT.

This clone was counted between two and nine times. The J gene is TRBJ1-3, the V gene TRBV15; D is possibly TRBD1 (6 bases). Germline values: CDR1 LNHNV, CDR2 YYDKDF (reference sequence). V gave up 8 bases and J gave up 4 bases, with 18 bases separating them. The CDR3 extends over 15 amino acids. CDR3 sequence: CATGAHREAGNTIYF. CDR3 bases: TGTGCCACCGGGGCCCACAGGGAAGCAGGAAACACCATATATTTT.

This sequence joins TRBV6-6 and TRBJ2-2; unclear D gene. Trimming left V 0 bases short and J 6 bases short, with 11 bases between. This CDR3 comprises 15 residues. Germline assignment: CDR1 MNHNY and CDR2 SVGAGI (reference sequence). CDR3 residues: CASSYSGRVAGELFF. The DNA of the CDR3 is TGTGCCAGCAGTTACTCGGGCCGCGTCGCCGGGGAGCTGTTTTTT.

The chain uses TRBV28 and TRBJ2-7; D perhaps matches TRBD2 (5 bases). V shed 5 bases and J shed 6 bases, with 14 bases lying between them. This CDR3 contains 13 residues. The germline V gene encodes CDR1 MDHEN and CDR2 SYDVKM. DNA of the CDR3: TGTGCCAGCAGTAGGACTGTTCGTTCCGAGCAGTACTTC. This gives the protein CASSRTVRSEQYF.

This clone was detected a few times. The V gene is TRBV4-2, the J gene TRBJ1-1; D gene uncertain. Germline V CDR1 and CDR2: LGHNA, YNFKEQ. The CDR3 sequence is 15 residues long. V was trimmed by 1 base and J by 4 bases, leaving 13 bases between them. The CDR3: CASSQAGRGGTEAFF. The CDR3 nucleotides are TGTGCCAGCAGCCAAGCCGGACGGGGTGGCACTGAAGCTTTCTTT.